The 32 T cell receptor beta chains in this list originate from one sample, sequenced in a study of blood T cell repertoires in COVID-19. TCRdb keeps only in-frame clones here, not all; method: immunoSEQ multiplex PCR. Of about 250,000 clones listed, around 90% are singletons. The sample comprised peripheral blood. The receptors shown here come from a man aged 25-45 years with COVID-19, enrolled during active disease.

This clone was seen more than once but under ten times. The chain combines TRBV6-1 with TRBJ1-1; D unclear. The CDR3 extends over 16 amino acids. Germline CDR1 is MNHNS and CDR2 is SASEGT. V lost 4 bases and J 5 bases, leaving 20 bases between the germline ends. The chain's CDR3 is CASSAYRDLPGTEAFF. DNA for the CDR3: TGTGCCAGCAGTGCTTACCGGGATCTACCGGGTACTGAAGCTTTCTTT.

The chain uses TRBV5-1 and TRBJ1-1, with D maybe TRBD1 (6 bases). Deletions cut 1 base from V and 7 bases from J, with 11 bases between. Germline CDR1 is SGHRS and CDR2 is YFSETQ. The CDR3 extends over 13 amino acids. The CDR3 coding sequence is TGCGCCAGCAGCTTGAATCTACAGGGTGAAGCTTTCTTT. It encodes CASSLNLQGEAFF.

J is TRBJ2-7 and V is TRBV7-9; 7 nucleotides match TRBD2. With 4 bases clipped from V and 3 bases from J, the junction kept 12 bases outside the gene matches. There are 16 residues in the CDR3. CDR1 is SEHNR and CDR2 is FQNEAQ in the germline V gene (reference sequence). The CDR3 DNA is TGTGCCAGCAGCTCCGAAGCGGGGCGCGGGTTCTACGAGCAGTACTTC. The encoded protein is CASSSEAGRGFYEQYF.

This sequence joins TRBV7-2 and TRBJ1-2; tentatively, D is TRBD1 (6 bases). This CDR3 is built from 14 residues. From germline, CDR1 is SGHTA and CDR2 FQGNSA. Trimming cost V 0 bases and J 3 bases, with 8 bases left between them. CDR3 residues: CASSLASGDYGYTF. For the CDR3, the DNA is TGTGCCAGCAGCTTAGCGTCAGGGGACTATGGCTACACCTTC. Together with reference TRBV7-2 and TRBJ1-2, the CDR3 gives the full variable domain: GAGVSQSPSNKVTEKGKDVELRCDPISGHTALYWYRQSLGQGLEFLIYFQGNSAPDKSGLPSDRFSAERTGGSVSTLTIQRTQQEDSAVYLCASSLASGDYGYTFGSGTRLTVV.

With regard to this clone: Other DNA sequences in this sample translate to the same CDR3. This sequence joins TRBV9 and TRBJ1-5, with 7 bases matching TRBD1. CDR3 length: 14 amino acids. Per germline, CDR1 SGDLS and CDR2 YYNGEE. V lost 0 bases to trimming and J lost 4 bases; unmatched junction nucleotides: 1. As DNA, the CDR3 is TGTGCCAGCAGCGTAGCAGGGGGTAATCAGCCCCAGCATTTT. Translated, it gives CASSVAGGNQPQHF.

The chain uses TRBV19 and TRBJ1-2; TRBD1 agrees at 7 bases. This CDR3 is built from 13 residues. Per the germline V gene, CDR1 is LNHDA and CDR2 is SQIVND (reference sequence). The V gene end was trimmed by 6 bases and the J gene end by 6 bases; junction bases not matched to a gene: 7. The CDR3 DNA reads as TGTGCCAGTAGCCTAGGACAGGCTAATGGCTACACCTTC. This gives the protein CASSLGQANGYTF.

CDR3 sequence reads: CAWSVPGIYGYTF. Here the CDR3 DNA reads TGTGCCTGGAGTGTACCGGGGATCTATGGCTACACCTTC. The gene calls are TRBV30 and TRBJ1-2; D is unclear. The germline gives CDR1 GTSNPN, CDR2 SVGIG (reference sequence). This CDR3 is built from 13 residues. The V end was cut by 0 bases, the J end by 4 bases, with 9 bases between.

The chain recombines TRBV7-9 with TRBJ1-2, with 7 bases lining up with TRBD1. CDR1 is SEHNR, CDR2 FQNEAQ, per germline (reference sequence). The J segment lost 3 bases and the V segment lost 4 bases, leaving 8 bases of the junction unmatched. This CDR3 region has 15 residues. CDR3 sequence (DNA): TGTGCCAGCAGCTCCCCGACAGGGTCCGACTATGGCTACACCTTC. Protein sequence: CASSSPTGSDYGYTF.

The gene calls are TRBV19 and TRBJ1-5, with unresolved D. Germline V lookup: CDR1 LNHDA, CDR2 SQIVND (reference sequence). V was pared by 3 bases and J by 4 bases, with 10 bases between. CDR3 size: 14 residues. The CDR3 nucleotides read TGTGCCAGTAGTATCGTGGAGCGAAATCAGCCCCAGCATTTT. The encoded protein is CASSIVERNQPQHF.

The chain recombines TRBV5-1 with TRBJ1-2, with 7 bases aligning to TRBD1. CDR3 size: 15 residues. Germline V gene data show CDR1 as SGHRS and CDR2 as YFSETQ. J gave up 3 bases and V 1 base, and 6 bases lay outside the gene matches. The CDR3 DNA is TGCGCCAGCAGCTTGAGTGGCGGGACAGACTATGGCTACACCTTC. Amino acid sequence: CASSLSGGTDYGYTF.

The chain couples TRBV23-1 to TRBJ1-4; 8 bases align to TRBD1. TRBV23-1 has ORF status, its function being uncertain. Losses at the gene ends were 7 bases for V and 6 bases for J; bases not matched to a gene: 7. There are 14 residues in the CDR3. CDR3 in amino acids: CASIRTGGDEKLFF. In nucleotides, the CDR3 is TGCGCCAGCATCCGAACAGGGGGTGATGAAAAACTGTTTTTT.

The chain links TRBV2 to TRBJ1-2, with D tentatively TRBD1 (6 bases). Germline loops: CDR1 SNHLY, CDR2 FYNNEI. The CDR3 contains 15 residues. V lost 0 bases to trimming and J lost 4 bases, with 12 bases between them. The CDR3 region has the DNA TGTGCCAGCAGTGAAGCGGTCAGGGGTTCCTATGGCTACACCTTC. Translating gives CASSEAVRGSYGYTF.

This sequence joins TRBV5-1 and TRBJ2-5, with 7 positions matching TRBD1. Germline CDR1 SGHRS, CDR2 YFSETQ. V shed 5 bases, J shed 4 bases, and the junction held 8 bases outside the gene matches. The CDR3 spans 14 residues. The CDR3 reads CASSRQGEPETQYF. Here the CDR3 DNA reads TGCGCCAGCAGTAGACAGGGTGAACCAGAGACCCAGTACTTC.

The chain couples TRBV12-3 or TRBV12-4 to TRBJ1-2; D not certain. V gave up 3 bases and J gave up 8 bases, with 13 bases separating them. This CDR3 has 13 amino acids. DNA for the CDR3: TGTGCCAGCAGTTTCCAGGAGGCCTTAGGCTACACCTTC. This encodes CASSFQEALGYTF.

This chain uses TRBV19 with TRBJ1-1; no reliable D call. This CDR3 comprises 12 residues. The V gene's germline CDR1 is LNHDA and CDR2 SQIVND (reference sequence). Trimming stripped 5 bases from V and 5 bases from J, with 9 bases between. CDR3 protein: CASSLGETEAFF. CDR3 nucleotides: TGTGCCAGTAGTCTGGGAGAGACTGAAGCTTTCTTT.

The rearrangement uses TRBV29-1 and TRBJ1-1; 9 bases line up with TRBD1. After removal of 6 bases from V and 5 bases from J, the junction contained 7 bases not matched to a gene. CDR1 and CDR2 (germline): SQVTM, ANQGSEA. This CDR3 spans 13 amino acids. This CDR3 reads CSVAGQGWTEAFF. CDR3 DNA sequence: TGCAGCGTGGCGGGACAGGGCTGGACTGAAGCTTTCTTT.

The chain carries TRBV15 and TRBJ1-1; perhaps TRBD1 as D (6 bases). The CDR3 consists of 17 residues. The ends were cut back, 0 bases at V and 4 bases at J, with 18 bases in the middle. The V gene's germline CDR1 is LNHNV and CDR2 YYDKDF (reference sequence). The CDR3 region has the DNA TGTGCCACCAGCAGAGATACCCCCCGGAGGGGGGGCACTGAAGCTTTCTTT. Translating gives CATSRDTPRRGGTEAFF.

The rearrangement joins TRBV6-6 to TRBJ1-2; possible D gene TRBD1, 6 bases. The ends were cut back, 6 bases at V and 4 bases at J, with 15 bases in the middle. CDR1 and CDR2 (germline): MNHNY, SVGAGI (reference sequence). CDR3 length: 14 amino acids. CDR3 region: CASSQNRAGYGYTF. The CDR3 DNA follows: TGTGCCAGCAGCCAGAACAGGGCGGGCTATGGCTACACCTTC.

The chain recombines TRBV5-1 with TRBJ2-3, with 7 bases identical to TRBD1. J lost 5 bases, V lost 1 base, and 4 bases had no gene match. The germline gives CDR1 SGHRS, CDR2 YFSETQ. There are 14 residues in the CDR3. This CDR3 reads CASSLQGVGDTQYF. CDR3 nucleotide sequence: TGCGCCAGCAGCTTGCAGGGGGTAGGAGATACGCAGTATTTT.

In nucleotides, the CDR3 is TGTGCCATCAGTGTGACCGGGACAGGGTCTCTTGGCTATGGCTACACCTTC. As protein: CAISVTGTGSLGYGYTF. J is TRBJ1-2 and V is TRBV10-3; 9 nucleotides line up with TRBD1. Germline assignment: CDR1 ENHRY and CDR2 SYGVKD. CDR3 length equals 17 residues. Trimming took 4 bases from V and 4 from J; bases not matched to a gene: 13.

This rearrangement joins TRBV30 to TRBJ1-5, with D unclear. V lost 2 bases and J lost 5, with 10 bases in between. Germline CDR1 GTSNPN, CDR2 SVGIG (reference sequence). CDR3 size: 13 residues. CDR3 nucleotides: TGTGCCTGGAGTCCCTCGAGTGATCAGCCCCAGCATTTT. Translated, it gives CAWSPSSDQPQHF.

This chain uses TRBV6-5 with TRBJ1-2; D uncertain. Trimming shortened V by 6 bases and J by 9 bases, and 20 bases separated the two germline ends. There are 14 residues in the CDR3. Germline CDR1 and CDR2: MNHEY and SVGAGI. For the CDR3, the DNA is TGTGCCAGCAGGAATGCCCCTACGGCCGACAGCTACACCTTC. This gives the protein CASRNAPTADSYTF.

V gene TRBV21-1 combines with J gene TRBJ1-2; TRBD1 was called by the table and not checked on the DNA. TRBV21-1 is a pseudogene. The CDR3 runs to 16 residues. CDR3 sequence: CASSTRGRQGGNGYTF. In nucleotides, the CDR3 is TGTGCCAGCAGCACAAGGGGACGACAGGGAGGTAATGGCTACACCTTC.

The rearrangement uses TRBV19 and TRBJ1-1; tentatively, D is TRBD1 (5 bases). The germline V and J ends were trimmed by 2 bases and 6 bases, with 13 bases remaining between them. The CDR3 contains 14 residues. Germline V gene sequence: CDR1 LNHDA, CDR2 SQIVND (reference sequence). In nucleotides, the CDR3 is TGTGCCAGTAGTATAATCCTCGGGGGGGCTGAAGCTTTCTTT. This sequence encodes CASSIILGGAEAFF.

J is TRBJ1-2 and V is TRBV27; no firm D call. In germline, CDR1 is MNHEY, CDR2 SMNVEV (reference sequence). The germline V and J ends were trimmed by 3 bases and 5 bases, with 13 bases remaining between them. The CDR3 loop spans 14 amino acids. CDR3 nucleotides: TGTGCCAGCAGTTTTACCCAGGCGGGTTATGGCTACACCTTC. This sequence encodes CASSFTQAGYGYTF.

The V gene is TRBV15, the J gene TRBJ1-5; D uncertain. V was pared by 7 bases and J by 4 bases, with 11 bases between. The CDR3 sequence is 13 residues long. In germline, CDR1 is LNHNV, CDR2 YYDKDF (reference sequence). CDR3 amino acids: CATTAELNQPQHF. CDR3 DNA: TGTGCCACCACGGCGGAACTAAATCAGCCCCAGCATTTT.

The genes are TRBV5-1 and TRBJ1-6; 8 nucleotides match TRBD1. V lost 0 bases to trimming and J lost 9 bases; unmatched junction nucleotides: 8. Per germline, CDR1 SGHRS and CDR2 YFSETQ. The CDR3 has 16 residues. The CDR3 sequence is CASSLEGTGSFSPLHF. DNA for the CDR3: TGCGCCAGCAGCTTGGAGGGGACAGGATCTTTTTCACCCCTCCACTTT. The full variable domain, in which reference TRBV5-1 and TRBJ1-6 provide the parts outside the CDR3, is KAGVTQTPRYLIKTRGQQVTLSCSPISGHRSVSWYQQTPGQGLQFLFEYFSETQRNKGNFPGRFSGRQFSNSRSEMNVSTLELGDSALYLCASSLEGTGSFSPLHFGNGTRLTVT.

The chain has TRBV6-5 and TRBJ2-5; a weak D match, TRBD1 (5 bases). Germline-derived CDR1 and CDR2 are MNHEY and SVGAGI. Trimming pared 2 bases from V and 3 bases from J, leaving 10 bases between. This CDR3 is 14 amino acids long. The CDR3 DNA follows: TGTGCCAGCAGTTACCCGGGCAGGGAAGAGACCCAGTACTTC. It translates to CASSYPGREETQYF.

The rearrangement joins TRBV3-1 (or the pseudogene TRBV3-2) to TRBJ2-3, with D possibly matching TRBD2 (5 bases). The germline V gene encodes CDR1 LGHDT and CDR2 YNNKEL (reference sequence). There are 14 residues in the CDR3. Trimming took 5 bases from V and 1 from J, leaving 10 bases between them. CDR3 DNA: TGTGCCAGCAGCTCCGATAGCGGCACAGATACGCAGTATTTT. Its protein is CASSSDSGTDTQYF.

This chain uses TRBV27 with TRBJ2-6; perhaps TRBD2 as D (5 bases). This CDR3 region has 15 residues. CDR1 is MNHEY, CDR2 SMNVEV, per germline (reference sequence). The V and J ends lost 0 bases and 2 bases respectively, with 5 bases between them. This chain's CDR3 is CASSLSTTGANVLTF. The DNA of the CDR3 is TGTGCCAGCAGTTTATCGACTACTGGGGCCAACGTCCTGACTTTC.

The V and J genes are TRBV10-3 and TRBJ2-3; perhaps TRBD1 as D (5 bases). The V and J ends lost 10 bases and 6 bases respectively, with 14 bases between them. CDR1 and CDR2 (germline): ENHRY, SYGVKD. The CDR3 is made up of 12 amino acids. The CDR3 protein is CATTGFSDTQYF. CDR3 nucleotide sequence: TGTGCCACAACAGGCTTCTCGGATACGCAGTATTTT.

This clone came up once. For the CDR3, the DNA is TGTGCCAGCAGCGCCTCTCCCCGGACAGGGATTGGCTACACCTTC. This codes for CASSASPRTGIGYTF. This chain connects TRBV9 to TRBJ1-2; the match to TRBD1 covers 8 bases. The CDR3 sequence is 15 residues long. The germline CDR1 and CDR2 sequences are SGDLS and YYNGEE. The trim removed 3 bases at V and 7 bases at J, leaving 11 bases unmatched.